The 10 T cell receptor beta chains below were found in one sample sequenced in a study of CD8+CD57+ T cells in acquired aplastic anemia. Using genomic DNA as the template, TCR beta VDJ and CDR3 profiling was carried out. TCRdb re-analysed the reads in MiXCR, keeping a single row per CDR3 protein. The table records hundreds of thousands of distinct CDR3 sequences, 65% to 80% of them present only once. Sequencing was carried out using sorted CD4+, CD8+, or CD8+CD57+ T cells (not recorded which) from PBMCs. These receptors all stem from a human donor in good health, serving as a control.

This clonotype was picked up many times. V gene TRBV7-3 combines with J gene TRBJ2-3; TRBD2 agrees at 14 bases. CDR1 and CDR2 from the germline V gene are SGHTA and FQGTGA. The CDR3 is 17 amino acids. V was pared by 3 bases and J by 6 bases, with 8 bases of the junction left unmatched. The CDR3 DNA follows: TGTGCCAGCAGCTTTCCGGGACTAGCGGGGGAAGGGGATACGCAGTATTTT. This encodes CASSFPGLAGEGDTQYF.

As regards this clonotype: The germline gene is not matched at one end of the junction; a read error may be the cause. This chain uses TRBV7-2 with TRBJ2-4; TRBD2 might be the D (5 bases). CDR1 and CDR2 from the germline V gene are SGHTA and FQGNSA. This CDR3 region has 13 residues. The CDR3 spells CASSQLAPSTQYF. The CDR3 nucleotides read TGCGCCAGCAGCCAATTAGCCCCTAGCACGCAGTACTTC.

The rearrangement joins TRBV7-2 to TRBJ2-7; D not certain. The CDR3 extends over 13 amino acids. Germline CDR1 is SGHTA and CDR2 is FQGNSA. Trimming left V 3 bases short and J 11 bases short, with 17 bases between. Here the CDR3 reads CASSFGYVYEKYF. CDR3 nucleotides: TGTGCCAGCAGCTTCGGGTATGTGTACGAAAAGTACTTC.

This clonotype showed up just a few times. The chain is built from TRBV6-5 and TRBJ2-2; D possibly uses TRBD1 or TRBD2 (6 bases each). CDR3 size: 14 residues. The germline gives CDR1 MNHEY, CDR2 SVGAGI. V lost 7 bases and J 2 bases, leaving 11 bases between the germline ends. The CDR3 sequence is CASKGGLNTGELFF. The CDR3 coding sequence is TGTGCCAGCAAGGGGGGCTTAAACACCGGGGAGCTGTTTTTT.

About this clonotype: No conserved phenylalanine or tryptophan ends this CDR3, so it is likely a read error. No DNA is shown, since the ends of the CDR3 on it are uncertain; the CDR3 is the one TCRdb lists. The CDR3: CASRDAERSYEQY. J is TRBJ2-7 and V is TRBV7-8. With termini counted, the CDR3 has 13 amino acids. The germline gives CDR1 SGHVS, CDR2 FQNEAQ.

The J gene is TRBJ2-5, the V gene TRBV2; 12 bases agree with TRBD1. With V trimmed by 6 bases and J by 4 bases, 6 bases remained unmatched. The CDR3 length is 15 residues. Germline assignment: CDR1 SNHLY and CDR2 FYNNEI. The CDR3 spells CASREGQGARETQYF. The CDR3, as DNA: TGTGCCAGCAGAGAGGGACAGGGGGCGCGAGAGACCCAGTACTTC.

The chain is built from TRBV7-9 and TRBJ2-7; tentatively, D is TRBD2 (6 bases). Germline-derived CDR1 and CDR2 are SEHNR and FQNEAQ (reference sequence). V shed 1 base and J shed 4 bases, with 14 bases lying between them. The CDR3 runs to 15 residues. The CDR3 DNA reads TGTGCCAGCAGCTTAGAGAGGCGGGGAGGATACGAGCAGTACTTC. Translating gives CASSLERRGGYEQYF.

This clonotype was recorded a few times. This chain links TRBV12-3 or TRBV12-4 with TRBJ1-2; no clear D. The CDR3 runs 12 residues. Deletions cut 1 base from V and 10 bases from J, with 10 bases between. The CDR3 DNA sequence: TGTGCCAGCAGTTTAGATAACCGTTTCTACACCTTC. This codes for CASSLDNRFYTF.

V and J are TRBV6-1 and TRBJ2-2; 14 nucleotides line up with TRBD2. The V gene end was trimmed by 6 bases and the J gene end by 2 bases; junction bases not matched to a gene: 5. The CDR3 totals 17 residues. Germline-derived CDR1 and CDR2 are MNHNS and SASEGT. The CDR3 coding sequence is TGTGCCAGCAGCCCGACTAGCGGGGGGGCCAACACCGGGGAGCTGTTTTTT. The encoded protein is CASSPTSGGANTGELFF.

In the case of this clonotype: At one of its ends the junction is not consistent with the germline gene, which may arise from a read error. The rearrangement uses TRBV7-4 and TRBJ2-3; D gene ambiguous. The CDR3 length is 13 residues. Germline loops: CDR1 SGHVT, CDR2 SQSDAQ. The CDR3: CASSPQKDDTQYF. The CDR3 bases are TGTGCCAGCTCGCCCCAAAAGGACGATACGCAGTATTTC.